Detailed here is one TCR beta chain. Its antigen is unknown. Base qualities are not recorded, but no much larger clone differs from it by a single base. The germline V gene (reference sequence) supplies CDR1 LGHDT and CDR2 YNNKEL. The V end loses 0 bases and the J end loses 2 bases, and a stretch of 7 bases separates them. The CDR3, cysteine through phenylalanine, is 14 amino acids long. The DNA shown is the 42-base CDR3, in frame from base 1. The listed sequencing device is Illumina HiSeq 1500. The raw public data were reprocessed by TCRdb itself: fastp quality trimming at Q25, MiXCR clonotype calling, in-frame beta chains only. A single entry per CDR3 protein holds the most common genes and DNA from its merged rows. The sample table contains just under 550,000 distinct CDR3 sequences; only one count was recorded for approximately 25% of them. In total, the top ten clones hold roughly 13% of the sample.

This sample was included in a study of T cell repertoires in cytomegalovirus infection (dated by TCRdb to between 2018 and 2021). A note on the overall study: Donor HLA type was relevant to the analysis, because carriage of CMV infection together with the matching HLA type was indicated by public TCR beta signatures. Broad study findings and their caveats: Carriers of CMV infection plus the relevant HLA type were discriminated by the cumulative frequency of public TCR beta family members in the study cohort and in an independent roughly 320-donor cohort. The ex vivo response was dominated by HLA-C-restricted CMV-specific TCR beta clonotypes, and the single most frequent clonotype in two of eight donors was supplied by these HLA-C-restricted clonotypes.

The specimen sequenced was PBMCs. Recombination joined TRBV3-1 with TRBJ1-1, with the identity of the D gene unclear. This receptor was identified in a human donor in good health (CMV status not recorded). Some clones in this sample may be carry-over from other donors' samples. The CDR3: CASSQDYSNTEAFF. Here is the DNA: TGTGCCAGCAGCCAAGATTACAGCAACACTGAAGCTTTCTTT.